These 27 T cell receptor beta chains were sequenced from one sample in a study of identical twins. TCRdb re-analysed the 5' RACE reads in MiXCR, keeping a single row per CDR3 protein. The repertoire includes about 210,000 distinct CDR3 sequences, roughly 9.4% of them detected once, and around 5.1% sits in the top ten. The specimen was memory (CD45RO+) T cells sorted from blood. These receptor sequences come from a woman between 18 and 29 years old in good health.

This clonotype was found a few times. CDR3 coding DNA: TGTGCCAGCAGAGACGGGAGTTGGGCAGATACGCAGTATTTT. This sequence encodes CASRDGSWADTQYF. The chain joins TRBV27 to TRBJ2-3; perhaps TRBD2 as D (6 bases). The V gene's germline CDR1 is MNHEY and CDR2 SMNVEV (reference sequence). V was clipped by 6 bases and J by 4 bases, with 14 bases between them. This CDR3 has 14 amino acids.

The chain is built from TRBV15 and TRBJ2-1; 13 bases align to TRBD2. The CDR3 consists of 16 residues. CDR1 and CDR2 (germline): LNHNV, YYDKDF (reference sequence). V dropped 6 bases and J dropped 6; count of bases not matched to a gene: 8. The CDR3 region is CATRSGGLAGRNEQFF. The CDR3 DNA is TGTGCCACCAGAAGCGGGGGACTAGCGGGACGCAATGAGCAGTTCTTC. Full variable domain (remainder filled in from reference TRBV15 and TRBJ2-1): DAMVIQNPRYQVTQFGKPVTLSCSQTLNHNVMYWYQQKSSQAPKLLFHYYDKDFNNEADTPDNFQSRRPNTSFCFLDIRSPGLGDTAMYLCATRSGGLAGRNEQFFGPGTRLTVL.

This clonotype occurred a few times. The rearrangement links TRBV6-1 to TRBJ2-2, with 10 bases that match TRBD2. V trimming: 4 bases; J trimming: 6 bases; junction bases outside the gene matches: 5. Germline V gives CDR1 MNHNS, CDR2 SASEGT. This CDR3 comprises 15 residues. In DNA, the CDR3 is TGTGCCAGCAGTGGAAGCGGGAGGGGCGCCGGGGAGCTGTTTTTT. Translation gives CASSGSGRGAGELFF.

The table lists this clonotype with a few counts. The rearrangement links TRBV10-1 to TRBJ1-2; the D is unclear. The CDR3 sequence is 13 residues long. Between the trimmed V and J ends, which lost 3 bases and 5 bases, there was a span of 10 bases. Germline CDR1 reads WNHNN; CDR2 reads SYGVQD (reference sequence). CDR3 residues: CASSDPSGYGYTF. CDR3 coding DNA: TGCGCCAGCAGTGATCCTTCAGGATATGGCTACACCTTC.

This clonotype was seen once. This rearrangement joins TRBV14 to TRBJ2-7; unclear D gene. The CDR3 runs to 13 residues. The V gene lost 1 base and the J gene lost 5 bases, with 9 bases spanning the gap. The germline CDR1 and CDR2 sequences are SGHDN and FVKESK. The CDR3 sequence: CASSQVIRNEQYF. CDR3 in DNA: TGTGCCAGCAGCCAAGTGATAAGGAACGAGCAGTACTTC. The complete variable domain, with remaining parts taken from reference TRBV14 and TRBJ2-7, reads EAGVTQFPSHSVIEKGQTVTLRCDPISGHDNLYWYRRVMGKEIKFLLHFVKESKQDESGMPNNRFLAERTGGTYSTLKVQPAELEDSGVYFCASSQVIRNEQYFGPGTRLTVT.

The rearrangement uses TRBV9 and TRBJ2-3, with 12 bases lining up with TRBD2. Germline loops: CDR1 SGDLS, CDR2 YYNGEE. Trimming at V came to 0 bases and at J to 5 bases, leaving 4 bases not matched to a gene. The CDR3 is made up of 16 amino acids. CDR3 nucleotides: TGTGCCAGCAGCGTAGGACTAGCGGGAGCGGGAGATACGCAGTATTTT. Amino acid sequence: CASSVGLAGAGDTQYF.

This clonotype was observed a few times. V is TRBV7-9 and J is TRBJ2-2; the D is unclear. Germline assignment: CDR1 SEHNR and CDR2 FQNEAQ (reference sequence). This CDR3 comprises 16 residues. Trimming stripped 4 bases from V and 0 bases from J, with 12 bases between. This chain's CDR3 is CASSSPNLANTGELFF. DNA of the CDR3: TGTGCCAGCAGCTCCCCTAACCTCGCGAACACCGGGGAGCTGTTTTTT.

At least ten counts were recorded for this clonotype. This chain connects TRBV28 to TRBJ2-7, with TRBD2 matching over 7 bases. The CDR3 is 14 residues long. Germline V lookup: CDR1 MDHEN, CDR2 SYDVKM. V was clipped by 5 bases and J by 0 bases; unmatched bases: 4. The chain's CDR3 is CASSRGGASYEQYF. The CDR3 DNA sequence: TGTGCCAGCAGTCGGGGAGGGGCCTCCTACGAGCAGTACTTC.

This clonotype was detected only a few times. V usage is TRBV20-1 and J usage is TRBJ2-3, with D possibly matching TRBD2 (6 bases). Per the germline V gene, CDR1 is DFQATT and CDR2 is SNEGSKA (reference sequence). CDR3 length: 14 residues. V was clipped by 5 bases and J by 2 bases, with 14 bases between them. CDR3 DNA sequence: TGCAGTGCTGGGGGACTTGGGACCACAGATACGCAGTATTTT. Translated: CSAGGLGTTDTQYF.

This clonotype has more than one count but fewer than ten. The J gene is TRBJ1-1, the V gene TRBV29-1; TRBD1 matches at 8 bases. Germline V CDR1 and CDR2: SQVTM, ANQGSEA. J gave up 8 bases and V 4 bases, and 9 bases lay outside the gene matches. The CDR3 length is 13 residues. As DNA, the CDR3 is TGCAGCGTTGGTCGGACAGGGTTTGCCGAAGCTTTCTTT. This encodes CSVGRTGFAEAFF.

This clonotype has at least ten counts. V gene TRBV7-2 combines with J gene TRBJ1-1, with D perhaps matching TRBD1 (5 bases). Germline CDR1 and CDR2: SGHTA and FQGNSA. With 0 bases removed from V and 5 bases from J, the gap between germline ends came to 10 bases. This CDR3 region has 14 residues. The CDR3, as DNA: TGTGCCAGCAGCTTAGCGGGCAGGGTGACTGAAGCTTTCTTT. Translated, it gives CASSLAGRVTEAFF.

The V gene is TRBV12-3 or TRBV12-4, the J gene TRBJ1-6, with D unresolved. The CDR3 is 14 amino acids. Trimming removed 5 bases at V and 0 bases at J, with 5 bases between. CDR3 sequence: CASSQSSYNSPLHF. The DNA of the CDR3 is TGTGCCAGCAGTCAGAGCTCCTATAATTCACCCCTCCACTTT.

The chain carries TRBV5-1 and TRBJ2-1, with a possible D match to TRBD2 (6 bases). V lost 8 bases and J 6 bases, leaving 9 bases between the germline ends. The CDR3 loop spans 11 amino acids. Germline V gene lookup returns CDR1 SGHRS and CDR2 YFSETQ. The CDR3 nucleotides are TGCGCCAGTCAACTAGCCAATGAGCAGTTCTTC. It codes for CASQLANEQFF.

This sequence joins TRBV12-3 or TRBV12-4 and TRBJ2-4; TRBD2 matches 14 bases. This CDR3 region has 15 residues. With V trimmed by 8 bases and J by 8 bases, 8 bases remained unmatched. The CDR3 loop is CASQRTSGGRDIQYF. CDR3 in DNA: TGTGCCAGCCAGAGGACTAGCGGGGGGAGGGACATTCAGTACTTC.

The table lists this clonotype with many counts. The chain combines TRBV25-1 with TRBJ2-7; 7 positions match TRBD2. This CDR3 region has 16 residues. The germline V gene has CDR1 MGHDK and CDR2 SYGVNS. The trim removed 5 bases at V and 3 bases at J, leaving 13 bases unmatched. CDR3 bases: TGTGCCAGCAGTCCCCGGGAGAGGGAGGGCCTCTACGAGCAGTACTTC. Protein sequence: CASSPREREGLYEQYF.

This rearrangement joins TRBV7-6 to TRBJ2-5, with 9 bases fitting TRBD2. J lost 2 bases, V lost 5 bases, and 9 bases had no gene match. Germline CDR1 and CDR2: SGHVS and FNYEAQ. The CDR3 spans 16 residues. The CDR3 coding sequence is TGTGCCAGCAGCCGGGGGGTGACTAGCGGACAAGAGACCCAGTACTTC. It is translated as CASSRGVTSGQETQYF.

The sample holds many counts of this clonotype. The chain links TRBV12-3 or TRBV12-4 to TRBJ1-5; 7 nucleotides agree with TRBD1. Germline trimming cut 2 bases from V and 6 bases from J; bases unmatched to any gene: 4. CDR3 size: 14 residues. CDR3 DNA: TGTGCCAGCAGTTTACAGGGGGTAGCTCAGCCCCAGCATTTT. Its protein product is CASSLQGVAQPQHF.

This chain uses TRBV7-9 with TRBJ2-7; 9 bases fit TRBD1. Per the germline V gene, CDR1 is SEHNR and CDR2 is FQNEAQ (reference sequence). Trimming took 5 bases from V and 5 from J; bases not matched to a gene: 10. The CDR3 runs to 15 residues. This CDR3 is CASSPPRTGVHEQYF. The CDR3 coding sequence is TGTGCCAGCAGCCCCCCGCGGACAGGGGTACACGAGCAGTACTTC.

This clonotype was picked up many times. The chain recombines TRBV30 with TRBJ2-3; a possible D gene is TRBD2 (5 bases). The germline V gene has CDR1 GTSNPN and CDR2 SVGIG (reference sequence). CDR3 length: 13 residues. V lost 3 bases and J 2 bases, leaving 9 bases between the germline ends. The CDR3 DNA follows: TGTGCCTGGAGCGGGATCTCCACAGATACGCAGTATTTT. It translates to CAWSGISTDTQYF.

The rearrangement links TRBV5-1 to TRBJ2-1; tentative D call: TRBD1 (6 bases). The CDR3 runs 14 residues. In germline, CDR1 is SGHRS, CDR2 YFSETQ. V was pared by 4 bases and J by 10 bases, with 18 bases between. CDR3 amino acids: CASSEGRLRGEQFF. CDR3 bases: TGCGCCAGCAGCGAAGGAAGGCTTAGGGGGGAGCAGTTCTTC.

This clonotype showed up just a few times. The gene calls are TRBV11-3 and TRBJ2-1; 7 nucleotides align to TRBD2. The germline V gene has CDR1 SGHNT and CDR2 YENEEA. V was pared by 4 bases and J by 3 bases, with 9 bases of the junction left unmatched. This CDR3 spans 16 amino acids. The CDR3 region is CASSSSTSADYNEQFF. The CDR3, as DNA: TGTGCCAGCAGCTCCTCAACTAGCGCGGACTACAATGAGCAGTTCTTC.

This clonotype was seen repeatedly, ten times or more. The genes are TRBV7-8 and TRBJ2-3; 8 bases line up with TRBD2. Unmatched junction bases numbered 7, after V lost 7 bases and J lost 4 bases. CDR3 length: 14 amino acids. Germline V gene data show CDR1 as SGHVS and CDR2 as FQNEAQ. CDR3 sequence reads: CASTHRAGADTQYF. CDR3 nucleotides: TGTGCCAGCACCCATAGAGCGGGAGCAGATACGCAGTATTTT.

The chain is built from TRBV7-2 and TRBJ2-2; tentatively, D is TRBD1 (6 bases). The V gene's germline CDR1 is SGHTA and CDR2 FQGNSA. The CDR3 contains 14 residues. Trimming took 6 bases from V and 7 from J, leaving 15 bases between them. The CDR3 region is CASRWTDTGGELFF. Here the CDR3 DNA reads TGTGCCAGCAGATGGACAGATACTGGCGGGGAGCTGTTTTTT. Combining the CDR3 with reference TRBV7-2 and TRBJ2-2 gives the whole variable domain GAGVSQSPSNKVTEKGKDVELRCDPISGHTALYWYRQSLGQGLEFLIYFQGNSAPDKSGLPSDRFSAERTGGSVSTLTIQRTQQEDSAVYLCASRWTDTGGELFFGEGSRLTVL.

V and J are TRBV3-1 and TRBJ2-5, with D possibly being TRBD1 (6 bases). The V gene's germline CDR1 is LGHDT and CDR2 YNNKEL (reference sequence). V was clipped by 2 bases and J by 0 bases, with 13 bases between them. The CDR3 has 16 residues. The CDR3 nucleotides read TGTGCCAGCAGCCAATGGCGGACAGTGTACCAAGAGACCCAGTACTTC. Residues: CASSQWRTVYQETQYF.

This sequence joins TRBV12-3 or TRBV12-4 and TRBJ2-3; D not certain. The germline V and J ends were trimmed by 0 bases and 7 bases, with 2 bases remaining between them. The CDR3 consists of 11 residues. CDR3 bases: TGTGCCAGCAGTTTAGCACATACGCAGTATTTT. It encodes CASSLAHTQYF.

The chain links TRBV24-1 to TRBJ1-2; 7 nucleotides line up with TRBD1. CDR3 length equals 14 residues. The germline V gene has CDR1 KGHDR and CDR2 SFDVKD. The V and J ends lost 3 bases and 8 bases, in that order; junction bases with no gene match: 8. As DNA, the CDR3 is TGTGCCACCAGTGATCCGACAGGGATAGGCGGCTACACCTTC. Encoded protein: CATSDPTGIGGYTF.

The chain links TRBV7-9 to TRBJ2-3; D is unresolved. Trimming shortened V by 6 bases and J by 0 bases, and 13 bases separated the two germline ends. CDR3 size: 15 residues. Germline V gene sequence: CDR1 SEHNR, CDR2 FQNEAQ (reference sequence). This CDR3 is CASRRAVRSTDTQYF. DNA of the CDR3: TGTGCCAGCAGACGCGCGGTGCGTAGCACAGATACGCAGTATTTT.